The rows below give T cell receptor beta chains drawn from one sample of a study of preoperative IRX-2 immunotherapy in early breast cancer. The protocol was immunoSEQ multiplex PCR, while the TCRdb copy is restricted to in-frame clones and leaves out a portion. The data show about 3,300 clones, about 75% seen once. Sequencing used tumor tissue, obtained before IRX-2 immunotherapy. The receptor source for this set is a human donor with breast cancer. Both conserved end residues are part of each CDR3. Each record gives: clone size, D gene, J gene, V gene, CDR3 DNA, CDR3 protein. D genes are given only for firm matches. Not every row has a clone size; where given, it reads once, few, many or a size class.

NA | NA | TRBJ1-5 | TRBV1 | TGCGCCAGCAGCCCTCATTTAGGACAGGGCCAACAGCCCCAGCATTTT | CASSPHLGQGQQPQHF
NA | TRBD2 | TRBJ2-1 | TRBV11-3 | TGTGCCAGCAGCTTGTCTAGCGGATCCTACAATGAGCAGTTCTTC | CASSLSSGSYNEQFF
once | NA | TRBJ2-3 | TRBV6-8 | TGTGCCAGCACTGGGGACAGCACAGATACGCAGTATTTT | CASTGDSTDTQYF
NA | NA | TRBJ1-2 | TRBV19 | TGTGCCAGTACCACAAAGGGGCGGGGTGGCTACACCTTC | CASTTKGRGGYTF
NA | NA | TRBJ1-1 | TRBV11-3 | TGTGCCAGCAGCTTGATGCTAGGTGGGGTCACTGAAGCTTTCTTT | CASSLMLGGVTEAFF
few | TRBD2 | TRBJ2-3 | TRBV11-3 | TGTGCCAGCAGCCAGCGTGTAGCGGGGGGGAGAGATACGCAGTATTTT | CASSQRVAGGRDTQYF
NA | NA | TRBJ2-1 | TRBV6-8 | TGTGCCAGCAGTTCCCGCCGTTGGGGGATAGATTCCAATGAGCAGTTCTTC | CASSSRRWGIDSNEQFF
NA | NA | TRBJ1-2 | TRBV19 | TGTGCCACCTCAGGTTTGGGCGAAAGCTACACCTTC | CATSGLGESYTF
NA | TRBD1 | TRBJ2-2 | TRBV29-1 | TGCAGCGCCCCGGACAGGGGGAAGGCCGGGGAGCTGTTTTTT | CSAPDRGKAGELFF
NA | NA | TRBJ1-2 | TRBV30 | TGTGCCTCGCAATCCCAAGGAGGGGAAAACTATGGCTACACCTTC | CASQSQGGENYGYTF
few | NA | TRBJ2-2 | TRBV18 | TGTGCCAGCTCACCACAGGGAGTCACCGGGGAGCTGTTTTTT | CASSPQGVTGELFF
NA | TRBD2 | TRBJ2-3 | TRBV10-3 | TGTGCCAGCGGGGGACCAATCTACACAGATACGCAGTATTTT | CASGGPIYTDTQYF
once | NA | TRBJ1-6 | TRBV23-1 | TGCGCCAGCAGTCACTCCCCCCGGGATTCACCCCTCCACTTT | CASSHSPRDSPLHF
NA | NA | TRBJ2-1 | TRBV30 | TGTGCCTGGAGTGTAAGGGGGAATGAGCAGTTCTTC | CAWSVRGNEQFF
few | NA | TRBJ1-4 | TRBV28 | TGTGCCAGCAGTTGGGGAGGGGAGGAGGATGAAAAACTGTTTTTT | CASSWGGEEDEKLFF
NA | NA | TRBJ1-6 | TRBV30 | TGTGCCTGGAGTGTGCAACCGAGTTCACCCCTCCACTTT | CAWSVQPSSPLHF
NA | NA | TRBJ2-5 | TRBV19 | TGTGCCAGTAGATCTAGGGAAGAGACCCAGTACTTC | CASRSREETQYF
NA | NA | TRBJ1-1 | TRBV10-3 | TGTGCCATCAGTGAGTCACCCAACACTGAAGCTTTCTTT | CAISESPNTEAFF
NA | NA | TRBJ2-2 | TRBV11-3 | TGTGCCAGCAGCTCCGTTGGGGGACCGAACACCGGGGAGCTGTTTTTT | CASSSVGGPNTGELFF
NA | NA | TRBJ1-2 | TRBV15 | TGTGCCACCAGCAGAGATGTGGGGGGCTATGGCTACACCTTC | CATSRDVGGYGYTF
few | NA | TRBJ2-2 | TRBV19 | TGTGCCAGTTATAGCGGTGCCGGGGAGCTGTTTTTT | CASYSGAGELFF
NA | NA | TRBJ1-4 | TRBV11-3 | TGTGCCAGCAGCTTAGTTTGGGCAGAGAATGAAAAACTGTTTTTT | CASSLVWAENEKLFF
medium-sized | TRBD1 | TRBJ1-4 | TRBV6-8 | TGTGCCAGCTGCCCAGACAGGGTTAATGAAAAACTGTTTTTT | CASCPDRVNEKLFF
NA | NA | TRBJ1-3 | TRBV14 | TGTGCCAGCAGCCAAGGCGGCAGTTACTCTGGAAACACCATATATTTT | CASSQGGSYSGNTIYF
NA | NA | TRBJ2-5 | TRBV11-3 | TGTGCCAGCAGTTCCTCTTCCGGGACAACCGAGACCCAGTACTTC | CASSSSSGTTETQYF
NA | NA | TRBJ1-2 | TRBV30 | TGTGCCTGGACCTACAGGGATACCTACTATGGCTACACCTTC | CAWTYRDTYYGYTF